These T cell receptor beta chains were read from a single sample in a study of shared clonotypes between healthy human individuals. This table comes from immunoSEQ multiplex PCR, and its TCRdb copy is limited to in-frame clones, with some not included. Among some 2,100,000 clones, under 97% were seen once, and the ten largest hold 0.1% to 0.15%. The material sequenced was naive CD4+ T cells sorted from blood. The receptors here all came from a man between 18 and 35 years old in good health. CDR3s include the opening cysteine and the closing phenylalanine or tryptophan. A D gene is named only where the DNA matches it firmly.

TRBJ1-5,.,TRBV11-2,TGTGCCAGCAGCTTAGATCTGGCAGGAGGGCCCCAGCATTTT,CASSLDLAGGPQHF
TRBJ1-5,.,TRBV2,TGTGCCAGCAGCGCTGAGGGGTATCAGCCCCAGCATTTT,CASSAEGYQPQHF
TRBJ1-1,.,TRBV6-5,TGTGCCAGCAGTCGACGGGAAGACACTGAAGCTTTCTTT,CASSRREDTEAFF
TRBJ2-7,.,TRBV6-5,TGTGCCAGCAGTCCTATGACGGGAGCTGAGCAGTACTTC,CASSPMTGAEQYF
TRBJ1-6,.,TRBV6-4,TGTGCCAGCAGTGAGGTGCAGAATTCACCCCTCCACTTT,CASSEVQNSPLHF
TRBJ1-4,.,TRBV6-5,TGTGCGAGGAGGTGGACCCGGAGAGGGAATGAAAAACTGTTTTTT,CARRWTRRGNEKLFF
TRBJ2-1,TRBD2,TRBV28,TGTGCCAGCAGAAAAAGCGGGGGCTCCTACAATGAGCAGTTCTTC,CASRKSGGSYNEQFF
TRBJ2-7,TRBD1,TRBV18,TGTGCCAGCTCCCCTCCAAGAGAGGGGGCCGAGCAGTACTTC,CASSPPREGAEQYF
TRBJ1-1,.,TRBV5-6,TGTGCCAGCAGCTTGGGCCAACTACTGAACACTGAAGCTTTCTTT,CASSLGQLLNTEAFF
TRBJ2-3,.,TRBV4-3,TGCGCCAGCAGCCAAGAATATACTAGTGGTTTCACAGATACGCAGTATTTT,CASSQEYTSGFTDTQYF
TRBJ1-2,TRBD1,TRBV30,TGTGCCTGGAGTGCGACAGGGGGCCGGGGCTACACCTTC,CAWSATGGRGYTF
TRBJ1-6,.,TRBV6-5,TGTGCCAGCAGTTACGCCCCGACCCCTAATTCACCCCTCCACTTT,CASSYAPTPNSPLHF
TRBJ1-5,.,TRBV19,TGTGCCAGTAGTTCCGGGGTAGAAAATCAGCCCCAGCATTTT,CASSSGVENQPQHF
TRBJ1-5,.,TRBV7-9,TGTGCCAGCAGCTTAGGGCAGGCAGCCTTCAATCAGCCCCAGCATTTT,CASSLGQAAFNQPQHF